This record concerns one T cell receptor beta chain sequence. There are 13 residues in the CDR3. V shed 5 bases and J shed 4 bases, with 11 bases lying between them. Germline V gene data show CDR1 as MNHNY and CDR2 as SVGAGI (reference sequence). Tumor libraries mostly used roughly 4.8 ug genomic DNA, two replicates each. The repertoire was sequenced with immunoSEQ multiplex PCR; TCRdb's copy has only in-frame clones and lacks some. The sample lists some 7,100 clones, over 45% occurring once. These data originate in a study of neoadjuvant anti-PD-1 for oral cavity cancer. Study at large: Around day 43, patients without progression received a fourth nivolumab dose before surgery.

These oral cavity squamous cell carcinomas were HPV-negative and locally advanced. This chain links TRBV6-6 with TRBJ1-2; weak D call: TRBD1 (5 bases). This clonotype was sampled from a person between 40 and 80 years old with oral cavity squamous cell carcinoma. The sequenced sample was tumor tissue, obtained before nivolumab (anti-PD-1) treatment. The CDR3 loop reads CASSLRDGYGYTF. The CDR3 bases are TGTGCCAGCAGTCTCCGGGACGGCTATGGCTACACCTTC.